This paragraph covers one TCR beta chain sequence. Its antigen is unknown. No much larger clone is present one base from it, and per-base qualities are unavailable. Patients with autoimmune disease history or receiving systemic immunosuppression were excluded from the trial. Peripheral blood for TCR sequencing was collected from all dose cohorts at baseline, on cycle 4 day 1, and on cycle 7 day 1. The samples were drawn from a first-in-human, open-label, multicenter phase I dose-escalation trial of ivuxolimab. Adults with locally advanced or metastatic melanoma, renal cell carcinoma, hepatocellular carcinoma or head and neck squamous cell carcinoma were enrolled in the trial. Before TCR sequencing, CD4+ T cells and CD8+ T cells were sorted from peripheral blood as separate populations. This sample stems from a study of OX40 agonist ivuxolimab in advanced cancers. Looking at the study overall: Ivuxolimab was a fully human IgG2 agonistic monoclonal antibody targeting the costimulatory receptor OX40 (CD134). Intravenous ivuxolimab was administered to patients every 2 weeks at six dose levels: 0.01, 0.1, 0.3, 1.5, 3 and 10 mg/kg. Among the roughly 52 dose-escalation patients, some 19 had hepatocellular carcinoma, approximately 15 melanoma, 9 renal cell carcinoma and 9 head and neck cancer. In the dose-escalation cohort, roughly four fifths of patients were male, and the mean age was roughly 60 years, with a range of 23 to 79. Prior anti-PD-1, anti-PD-L1 or anti-CTLA-4 therapy was permitted, and approximately 42% of dose-escalation patients had received checkpoint inhibitors. Three dose-escalation patients achieved partial responses, one with hepatocellular carcinoma and two with cutaneous melanoma. Peripheral TCRbeta sequencing was intended to test whether TCR sequence diversity was altered and clonal T-cell expansion was caused by ivuxolimab. The monotherapy dose-escalation portion (N of about 52 patients) of the phase I ivuxolimab trial is reported in the paper. Points the paper makes about the study in general: On average, CD8+ T cells showed more expanded clones than CD4+ T cells after ivuxolimab. Which antigens the clonally expanded peripheral T cells were specific for was not determined. Clonal expansion of both CD4+ and CD8+ blood T cells was observed from baseline to week 6 at doses 0.1 to 3.0 mg/kg. In the 0.1-3.0 mg/kg groups, partial responders had among the lowest normalized peripheral clonal expansion, particularly in CD8+ T cells. Low levels of normalized T-cell clonal expansion were also seen in some patients who did not respond.

Deletion took 3 bases off V and 2 bases off J, with a span of 14 bases between the germline ends. CDR1 and CDR2 were assigned from the germline V gene as LGHNA and YNFKEQ. Including the terminal cysteine and phenylalanine, the CDR3 comprises 16 residues. Left in the record is the CDR3 DNA by itself, 48 bases read in frame from the first base. Genomic DNA was isolated from the sorted cells so that the TCRbeta CDR3 region could be sequenced. The immunoSEQ Assay was used for sequencing of TCRbeta CDR3 regions. In its TCRdb copy, this immuneACCESS table keeps in-frame sequences only and misses some clones. Where compared with another copy, unresolved V genes explain less than half of these, and the others have no known cause. The sample records fewer than 90,000 clones, about 90% of which are singletons. In total, the top ten clones hold 2.5% to 3.5% of the sample.

This sequence originates from an adult with an advanced solid tumor such as melanoma, head and neck, liver or kidney cancer. The rearrangement combines TRBV4-2 with TRBJ1-5; TRBD1 is a weak D gene call, 5 bases matching. Sequenced material: CD4+ or CD8+ T cells sorted from blood, taken in a trial of the OX40 agonist ivuxolimab. In nucleotides, the sequence is TGTGCCAGCAGCCAGGGTACGGCCAGGGGCAATCAGCCCCAGCATTTT. Protein translation: CASSQGTARGNQPQHF.